Reported below is one T cell receptor beta chain. Its antigen specificity is not known. Per-base quality was not reported, and no clone a single base away is much larger than it. This entry comes from a study of response to subunit inactivated influenza vaccine (dated by TCRdb to the late 2010s). In the study overall: Deep quantitative T cell receptor repertoire profiling was used in the study to track responses to a trivalent subunit inactivated influenza vaccine. The paper's findings and limits, for the study overall: It was suggested by the authors that each seasonal influenza vaccination may recruit only a limited number of new T cells.

The method was RT-PCR. Sequenced on an Illumina HiSeq 2500. In-frame beta chains were kept once TCRdb had trimmed the public reads at Q25 with fastp and called clones with MiXCR. Identical CDR3 proteins give one entry, which carries the most common genes and DNA. This sample comprises 700,000 to 800,000 distinct CDR3 sequences, about 18% of them detected only once. Of the sample, 9.5% to 13% is held by the ten largest clones. The CDR3 sequence holds 17 residues, the cysteine and phenylalanine included. The kept DNA is CDR3 alone, 51 bases in frame from the first base. The germline V gene gives CDR1 as ENHRY and CDR2 as SYGVKD. V and J lose 3 bases and 0 bases, and a span of 14 bases separates them.

The sequence is built from TRBV10-3 and TRBJ2-2; 6 matching bases give a weak D call of TRBD2. This receptor was identified in a man aged 45-65 years who received an inactivated influenza vaccine. Donor details come from another sample of the same person, matched by shared clones. The sample here was PBMCs from blood, taken about 5 days after vaccination. The CDR3 in this case is CAISDMERASNTGELFF. The sequenced DNA: TGTGCCATCAGTGATATGGAGCGGGCGTCGAACACCGGGGAGCTGTTTTTT.